This T cell receptor beta chain was profiled in a study of T cell responses to AZD1222 COVID-19 vaccine. The wider study: Second-dose timings of about 4 or about 12 weeks were pooled.

Germline CDR1 and CDR2: MDHEN and SYDVKM. The trim removed 2 bases at V and 2 bases at J, leaving 0 bases unmatched. This CDR3 comprises 15 residues. Points from the study as a whole: CD4 TCRs linked to vaccination spanned spike, dominating at 160-218 and 743-854. Spike-specific TCR breadth and depth went up after people got two AZD1222 doses.

The table came from immunoSEQ multiplex PCR; TCRdb's copy has only in-frame clones and leaves some out. The sample has 150,000 to 200,000 clones; about nine tenths are singletons. In this sample, this clone turned up once. Its antigen is as yet unknown. This material consisted of peripheral blood, taken on day 0 of AZD1222 vaccination. The sequence derives from an adult in good health. The chain has TRBV28 and TRBJ2-5; 12 bases line up with TRBD2. The CDR3 nucleotides are TGTGCCAGCAGTTTAACTAGCGGGGGGCAAGAGACCCAGTACTTC. This translates into CASSLTSGGQETQYF.